These 9 T cell receptor beta chains were all obtained from the same sample, sequenced in a study of blood T cell repertoires in COVID-19. Generated by immunoSEQ multiplex PCR, the TCRdb table keeps only in-frame clones and is missing some. The sample yields about 200,000 clones, about 88% seen once. Sequencing used peripheral blood. The receptors here all came from a woman of 80 years or more with acute or convalescent COVID-19.

This chain joins TRBV7-2 and TRBJ2-1; tentatively, D is TRBD1 (6 bases). There are 16 residues in the CDR3. Trimming pared 2 bases from V and 6 bases from J, leaving 17 bases between. The V gene's germline CDR1 is SGHTA and CDR2 FQGNSA. In DNA form, the CDR3 reads TGTGCCAGCAGCTTATTTTTAGATACAGGGAGCAATGAGCAGTTCTTC. Protein sequence: CASSLFLDTGSNEQFF. The whole variable domain, remainder taken from reference TRBV7-2 and TRBJ2-1, is GAGVSQSPSNKVTEKGKDVELRCDPISGHTALYWYRQSLGQGLEFLIYFQGNSAPDKSGLPSDRFSAERTGGSVSTLTIQRTQQEDSAVYLCASSLFLDTGSNEQFFGPGTRLTVL.

J is TRBJ2-5 and V is TRBV7-9; 7 nucleotides align to TRBD2. The germline V gene has CDR1 SEHNR and CDR2 FQNEAQ (reference sequence). Losses at the gene ends were 11 bases for V and 5 bases for J; bases not matched to a gene: 2. The CDR3 consists of 10 residues. The DNA for the CDR3 is TGTGCCTGGGGGGGGGAGACCCAGTACTTC. This sequence encodes CAWGGETQYF.

The V gene is TRBV27, the J gene TRBJ1-2; D gene ambiguous. The CDR3 runs 14 residues. Between the trimmed V and J ends, which lost 3 bases and 4 bases, there was a span of 12 bases. From germline, CDR1 is MNHEY and CDR2 SMNVEV (reference sequence). As DNA, the CDR3 is TGTGCCAGCAGTTTCAGGACTGAAGGCTATGGCTACACCTTC. Protein product: CASSFRTEGYGYTF.

This clone was counted only a few times. The rearrangement uses TRBV12-3 or TRBV12-4 and TRBJ2-7, with D possibly TRBD2 on 5 matching bases. Trimming took 6 bases from V and 3 from J, leaving 12 bases between them. The CDR3 length is 13 residues. Here the CDR3 DNA reads TGTGCCAGCAGCAAAGGACTCTACTACGAGCAGTACTTC. Translating gives CASSKGLYYEQYF.

This chain connects TRBV28 to TRBJ1-5, with 11 bases lining up with TRBD1. Per germline, CDR1 MDHEN and CDR2 SYDVKM. This CDR3 is 13 amino acids long. Losses at the gene ends were 8 bases for V and 7 bases for J; bases not matched to a gene: 4. Written as DNA, the CDR3 is TGTGCCAGCTACCGGGACAGGGGGCAGCCCCAGCATTTT. This encodes CASYRDRGQPQHF.

The CDR3 here is CASSFTGNTEAFF. DNA for the CDR3: TGCGCCAGCAGCTTTACAGGGAACACTGAAGCTTTCTTT. The chain links TRBV5-1 to TRBJ1-1; tentatively, D is TRBD1 (5 bases). The CDR3 has 13 residues. V gave up 2 bases and J gave up 1 base, with 6 bases separating them. The germline gives CDR1 SGHRS, CDR2 YFSETQ. Full variable domain (missing parts from reference TRBV5-1 and TRBJ1-1): KAGVTQTPRYLIKTRGQQVTLSCSPISGHRSVSWYQQTPGQGLQFLFEYFSETQRNKGNFPGRFSGRQFSNSRSEMNVSTLELGDSALYLCASSFTGNTEAFFGQGTRLTVV.

This clone turned up a few times. The genes are TRBV5-1 and TRBJ2-7; the D gene is possibly TRBD1 (6 bases). The CDR3 is made up of 16 amino acids. Between the trimmed V and J ends, which lost 0 bases and 3 bases, there was a span of 16 bases. Germline lookup yields CDR1 SGHRS and CDR2 YFSETQ. The DNA of the CDR3 is TGCGCCAGCAGCTTGGCCCCACAGGGCGTGGACTACGAGCAGTACTTC. It codes for CASSLAPQGVDYEQYF.

This rearrangement joins TRBV7-2 to TRBJ1-2; D gene uncertain. V was trimmed by 1 base and J by 4 bases, leaving 10 bases between them. The CDR3 length is 14 residues. The germline V gene has CDR1 SGHTA and CDR2 FQGNSA. The CDR3: CASSLVELSYGYTF. For the CDR3, the DNA is TGTGCCAGCAGCTTAGTTGAGCTGAGCTATGGCTACACCTTC.

This clone was seen only once. The chain couples TRBV15 to TRBJ2-2; D remains unclear. Germline V gene sequence: CDR1 LNHNV, CDR2 YYDKDF (reference sequence). V dropped 4 bases and J dropped 0 bases, with 6 bases sitting between them. The length of the CDR3 is 14 residues. DNA for the CDR3: TGTGCCACCAGCAACAGACCGAACACCGGGGAGCTGTTTTTT. Translated, it gives CATSNRPNTGELFF.